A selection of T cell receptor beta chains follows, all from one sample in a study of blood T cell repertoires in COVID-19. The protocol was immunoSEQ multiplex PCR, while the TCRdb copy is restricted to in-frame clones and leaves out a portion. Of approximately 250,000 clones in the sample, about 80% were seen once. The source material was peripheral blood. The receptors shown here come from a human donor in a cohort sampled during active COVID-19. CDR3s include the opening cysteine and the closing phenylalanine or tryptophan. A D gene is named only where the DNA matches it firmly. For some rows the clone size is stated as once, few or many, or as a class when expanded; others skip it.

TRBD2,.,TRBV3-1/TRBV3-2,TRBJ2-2,CASSPRGGGDTGELFF,TGTGCCAGCAGCCCTCGTGGCGGGGGTGACACCGGGGAGCTGTTTTTT
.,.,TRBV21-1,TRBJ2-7,CASSKDTGTSSYEQYF,TGTGCCAGCAGCAAAGACACAGGGACGAGCTCCTACGAGCAGTACTTC
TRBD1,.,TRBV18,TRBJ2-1,CASSSGQGVYNEQFF,TGTGCCAGCTCATCAGGACAGGGGGTCTACAATGAGCAGTTCTTC
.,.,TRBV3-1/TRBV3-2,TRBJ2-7,CASKPAGGEQYF,TGTGCCAGCAAACCTGCCGGGGGAGAGCAGTACTTC
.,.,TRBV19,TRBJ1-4,CASSALAGRLFF,TGTGCCAGTAGTGCTCTCGCCGGGAGGCTGTTTTTT
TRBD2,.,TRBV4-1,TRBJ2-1,CASSHPVASGSKKEQFF,TGCGCCAGCAGCCACCCAGTGGCTAGCGGGAGTAAAAAGGAGCAGTTCTTC
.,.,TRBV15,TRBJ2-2,CATSSTRTSGELFF,TGTGCCACCAGCAGTACACGGACATCCGGGGAGCTGTTTTTT
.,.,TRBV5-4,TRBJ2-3,CASSLGFILTDTQYF,TGTGCCAGCAGCTTGGGTTTTATCCTCACAGATACGCAGTATTTT
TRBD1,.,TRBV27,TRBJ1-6,CASSLQGPRFSPLHF,TGTGCCAGCAGCTTACAGGGGCCGCGCTTTTCACCCCTCCACTTT
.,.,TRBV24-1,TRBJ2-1,CAIILSGVRNNEQFF,TGTGCCATTATACTTTCGGGAGTTCGTAACAATGAGCAGTTCTTC
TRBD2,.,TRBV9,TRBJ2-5,CASSVGVAGARETQYF,TGTGCCAGCAGCGTAGGGGTAGCGGGGGCTCGGGAGACCCAGTACTTC
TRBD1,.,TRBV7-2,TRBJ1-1,CASSFPRTGPQNTEAFF,TGTGCCAGCAGCTTTCCCCGGACAGGACCCCAGAACACTGAAGCTTTCTTT
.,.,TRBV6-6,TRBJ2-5,CASSRLFRETQYF,TGTGCCAGCAGCAGACTCTTTCGGGAGACCCAGTACTTC
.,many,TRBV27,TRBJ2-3,CASSLLSGSTDTQYF,TGTGCCAGCAGTTTATTAAGCGGGAGCACAGATACGCAGTATTTT
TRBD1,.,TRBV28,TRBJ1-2,CAGRQGRSPYGYTF,TGTGCCGGGAGACAGGGCCGGAGTCCCTATGGCTACACCTTC
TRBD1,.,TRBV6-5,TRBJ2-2,CASGTHRGRGGELFF,TGTGCCAGCGGGACCCACAGGGGGCGCGGCGGGGAGCTGTTTTTT
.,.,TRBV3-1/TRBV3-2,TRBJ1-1,CASSHRGQNTEAFF,TGTGCCAGCAGTCACCGGGGACAGAACACTGAAGCTTTCTTT
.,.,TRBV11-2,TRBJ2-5,CASSLVRGTQETQYF,TGTGCCAGCAGCTTAGTGCGGGGAACTCAAGAGACCCAGTACTTC
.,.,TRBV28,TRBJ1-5,CASSLDFGTAQPQHF,TGTGCCAGCAGCCTTGACTTCGGTACGGCCCAGCCCCAGCATTTT
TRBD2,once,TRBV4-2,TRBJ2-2,CASSQVRLAGGNTGELFF,TGTGCCAGCAGCCAAGTTCGACTAGCGGGAGGGAACACCGGGGAGCTGTTTTTT
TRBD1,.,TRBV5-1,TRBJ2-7,CASSFGGAQGARHYEQYF,TGCGCCAGCAGCTTCGGAGGGGCGCAGGGGGCAAGACACTACGAGCAGTACTTC
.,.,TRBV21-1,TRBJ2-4,CASSKPSPDRGRIGKNIQYF,TGTGCCAGCAGCAAACCTTCTCCGGACAGGGGGCGCATCGGCAAAAACATTCAGTACTTC
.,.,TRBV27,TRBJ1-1,CASSLRLGPGGAFF,TGTGCCAGCAGTTTACGGTTAGGTCCGGGGGGAGCTTTCTTT
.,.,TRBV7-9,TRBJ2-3,CASSFRDSADTQYF,TGTGCCAGCAGCTTCAGGGATTCGGCAGATACGCAGTATTTT
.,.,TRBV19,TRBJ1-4,CATSIPGVEKLFF,TGTGCCACCTCCATACCGGGGGTCGAAAAACTGTTTTTT
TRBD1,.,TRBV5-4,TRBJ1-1,CASSERQGANTEAFF,TGTGCCAGCAGCGAGAGACAGGGGGCTAACACTGAAGCTTTCTTT
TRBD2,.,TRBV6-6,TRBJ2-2,CASSRRGLAGDPNTGELFF,TGTGCCAGCAGTCGACGGGGACTAGCGGGGGACCCGAACACCGGGGAGCTGTTTTTT
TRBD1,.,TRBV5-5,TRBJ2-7,CASSLGGGQGYEQYF,TGTGCCAGCAGCTTGGGGGGCGGACAGGGCTACGAGCAGTACTTC
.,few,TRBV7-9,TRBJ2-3,CASSLTGAATDTQYF,TGTGCCAGCAGCTTAACTGGGGCCGCCACAGATACGCAGTATTTT
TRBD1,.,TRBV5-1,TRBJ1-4,CASSLGQGASKEKLFF,TGCGCCAGCAGCTTGGGACAGGGGGCAAGTAAAGAAAAACTGTTTTTT
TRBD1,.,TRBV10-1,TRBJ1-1,CASSPYRGEGTEAFF,TGCGCCAGCAGCCCATACAGGGGAGAGGGCACTGAAGCTTTCTTT
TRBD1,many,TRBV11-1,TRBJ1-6,CASSLVASGGRSPLHF,TGTGCCAGCAGCTTAGTGGCCTCAGGGGGCAGATCACCCCTCCACTTT
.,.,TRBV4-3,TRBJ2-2,CASSQTANTGELFF,TGCGCCAGCAGCCAAACAGCGAACACCGGGGAGCTGTTTTTT
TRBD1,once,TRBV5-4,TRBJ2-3,CASSWGQGLGGTDTQYF,TGTGCCAGCAGCTGGGGACAGGGACTGGGCGGGACAGATACGCAGTATTTT
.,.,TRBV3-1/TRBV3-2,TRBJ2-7,CASSQGFRNSYEQYF,TGTGCCAGCAGCCAAGGCTTCAGAAATTCTTACGAGCAGTACTTC
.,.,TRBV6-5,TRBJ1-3,CASGTQGRGNTIYF,TGTGCCAGCGGCACACAGGGACGGGGAAACACCATATATTTT